Listed below are T cell receptor beta chains from one sample, sequenced in a study of cytomegalovirus exposure and HLA in healthy donors. Only in-frame clones appear in the TCRdb table, and some are missing; sequencing was by immunoSEQ multiplex PCR. The repertoire holds roughly 200,000 clones, with approximately 86% as singletons. Material for sequencing was PBMCs. The origin of the receptors is a woman aged 30 to 39 in good health and CMV-seronegative. CDR3s include the opening cysteine and the closing phenylalanine or tryptophan. The D gene is left open where the match is weak. Expanded clones are given a class, and other clones once, few, many or no size at all.

J: TRBJ2-3; V: TRBV7-9; D: TRBD2; size: -; CDR3: CASSRGGRQSTDTQYF; DNA: TGTGCCAGCAGCCGGGGGGGAAGGCAGAGCACAGATACGCAGTATTTT
J: TRBJ2-2; V: TRBV5-1; D: TRBD1; size: -; CDR3: CASVSTGGSGELFF; DNA: TGCGCCAGCGTTTCGACAGGGGGCTCCGGGGAGCTGTTTTTT
J: TRBJ1-4; V: TRBV7-8; D: -; size: few; CDR3: CASSLLRGWATNEKLFF; DNA: TGTGCCAGCAGCTTACTCAGGGGATGGGCAACTAATGAAAAACTGTTTTTT
J: TRBJ2-3; V: TRBV10-2; D: -; size: -; CDR3: CASNDFSSTDTQYF; DNA: TGCGCCAGTAACGACTTTTCTAGCACAGATACGCAGTATTTT
J: TRBJ2-2; V: TRBV7-3; D: -; size: -; CDR3: CASSTTGYTGELFF; DNA: TGTGCCAGCAGCACCACAGGGTACACCGGGGAGCTGTTTTTT
J: TRBJ2-1; V: TRBV6-5; D: TRBD2; size: -; CDR3: CASSYRLAGSYNEQFF; DNA: TGTGCCAGCAGTTACAGACTAGCGGGCTCCTACAATGAGCAGTTCTTC
J: TRBJ1-1; V: TRBV5-1; D: TRBD1; size: -; CDR3: CASSLRTGNTEAFF; DNA: TGCGCCAGCAGCCTTCGGACAGGGAACACTGAAGCTTTCTTT
J: TRBJ2-1; V: TRBV4-1; D: -; size: -; CDR3: CASSYYGEQFF; DNA: TGCGCCAGCAGTTACTACGGTGAGCAGTTCTTC
J: TRBJ2-7; V: TRBV28; D: TRBD1; size: -; CDR3: CASTLTGVYEQYF; DNA: TGTGCCAGCACTTTAACAGGGGTGTACGAGCAGTACTTC
J: TRBJ2-1; V: TRBV5-1; D: TRBD2; size: once; CDR3: CASSLLVGTSSYNEQFF; DNA: TGCGCCAGCAGCTTGTTGGTAGGGACTAGCTCCTACAATGAGCAGTTCTTC
J: TRBJ1-5; V: TRBV18; D: -; size: -; CDR3: CASSPKENQPQHF; DNA: TGTGCCAGCTCACCAAAGGAGAATCAGCCCCAGCATTTT
J: TRBJ1-5; V: TRBV19; D: -; size: once; CDR3: CASKTVGGVGNQPQHF; DNA: TGTGCCAGTAAAACGGTCGGAGGGGTTGGCAATCAGCCCCAGCATTTT
J: TRBJ1-1; V: TRBV6-5; D: -; size: -; CDR3: CASSYSVLPVTEAFF; DNA: TGTGCCAGCAGTTACTCGGTCCTGCCGGTTACTGAAGCTTTCTTT
J: TRBJ1-1; V: TRBV5-1; D: TRBD1; size: -; CDR3: CASSPRLTGGFRTEAFF; DNA: TGCGCCAGCAGCCCCCGATTGACAGGGGGATTTCGCACTGAAGCTTTCTTT
J: TRBJ2-1; V: TRBV18; D: TRBD1; size: -; CDR3: CASSPGQDPSYNEQFF; DNA: TGTGCCAGCTCACCGGGACAGGACCCCTCCTACAATGAGCAGTTCTTC
J: TRBJ2-5; V: TRBV9; D: -; size: few; CDR3: CASSVGARREETQYF; DNA: TGTGCCAGCAGCGTAGGGGCTAGGCGGGAAGAGACCCAGTACTTC
J: TRBJ2-7; V: TRBV25-1; D: TRBD1; size: once; CDR3: CASSGPGTGGYEQYF; DNA: TGTGCCAGCAGTGGCCCCGGGACAGGGGGCTACGAGCAGTACTTC
J: TRBJ2-7; V: TRBV6-6; D: -; size: -; CDR3: CASSSPGASGEQYF; DNA: TGTGCCAGCAGTTCTCCCGGAGCATCGGGAGAGCAGTACTTC
J: TRBJ1-2; V: TRBV28; D: TRBD1; size: -; CDR3: CASSLRQGDYGYTF; DNA: TGTGCCAGCAGTTTAAGGCAGGGGGACTATGGCTACACCTTC
J: TRBJ2-3; V: TRBV10-3; D: TRBD2; size: few; CDR3: CAISESTSGGGTQYF; DNA: TGTGCCATCAGTGAGTCAACTAGCGGGGGGGGTACGCAGTATTTT
J: TRBJ1-5; V: TRBV6-5; D: -; size: once; CDR3: CASRSTGGNQPQHF; DNA: TGTGCCAGCAGATCGACAGGCGGCAATCAGCCCCAGCATTTT
J: TRBJ1-5; V: TRBV10-3; D: TRBD1; size: -; CDR3: CAISTDRGFQPQHF; DNA: TGTGCCATCAGTACGGACAGGGGGTTTCAGCCCCAGCATTTT
J: TRBJ1-2; V: TRBV7-9; D: TRBD1; size: -; CDR3: CASSLDRDRAGYGYTF; DNA: TGTGCCAGCAGCTTAGATCGGGACAGGGCAGGCTATGGCTACACCTTC
J: TRBJ2-1; V: TRBV10-1; D: -; size: -; CDR3: CASSVGGRGEQFF; DNA: TGCGCCAGCAGTGTAGGAGGGAGAGGTGAGCAGTTCTTC
J: TRBJ2-1; V: TRBV27; D: -; size: -; CDR3: CASSLRTHNEQFF; DNA: TGTGCCAGCAGTCTCCGGACACACAATGAGCAGTTCTTC
J: TRBJ2-1; V: TRBV9; D: -; size: -; CDR3: CASSPRPEEQFF; DNA: TGTGCCAGCAGCCCTAGACCTGAGGAGCAGTTCTTC
J: TRBJ2-6; V: TRBV13; D: TRBD2; size: -; CDR3: CASSTPGLGGGSRSGANVLTF; DNA: TGTGCCAGCAGCACCCCGGGACTAGGTGGAGGTTCCCGCTCTGGGGCCAACGTCCTGACTTTC
J: TRBJ1-2; V: TRBV4-1; D: -; size: -; CDR3: CASSQILNYGYTF; DNA: TGCGCCAGCAGCCAGATCCTAAACTATGGCTACACCTTC
J: TRBJ2-1; V: TRBV12-5; D: -; size: -; CDR3: CASTPGQSGNEQFF; DNA: TGTGCTAGTACCCCCGGGCAGTCAGGGAATGAGCAGTTCTTC
J: TRBJ2-1; V: TRBV5-1; D: -; size: few; CDR3: CASSSYSRSAEQFF; DNA: TGCGCCAGCAGCTCGTATTCCCGGTCTGCTGAGCAGTTCTTC
J: TRBJ2-3; V: TRBV15; D: -; size: -; CDR3: CATSRELASGTDTQYF; DNA: TGTGCCACCAGCAGAGAGTTGGCTAGCGGCACAGATACGCAGTATTTT
J: TRBJ2-7; V: TRBV7-2; D: TRBD2; size: -; CDR3: CASSSGLAGGGQYF; DNA: TGTGCCAGCAGCTCCGGACTAGCGGGAGGCGGGCAGTACTTC
J: TRBJ1-4; V: TRBV18; D: -; size: -; CDR3: CASSPAGRGTNEKLFF; DNA: TGTGCCAGCTCCCCGGCGGGGCGGGGAACTAATGAAAAACTGTTTTTT
J: TRBJ2-7; V: TRBV9; D: -; size: -; CDR3: CASGVASGAGEQYF; DNA: TGTGCCAGCGGCGTAGCTTCAGGGGCGGGCGAGCAGTACTTC
J: TRBJ1-5; V: TRBV28; D: -; size: -; CDR3: CASSLKAGQGNQPQHF; DNA: TGTGCCAGCAGTTTAAAGGCAGGCCAGGGCAATCAGCCCCAGCATTTT
J: TRBJ1-1; V: TRBV9; D: -; size: -; CDR3: CASSLELMNTEAFF; DNA: TGTGCCAGCAGCCTAGAACTCATGAACACTGAAGCTTTCTTT
J: TRBJ2-1; V: TRBV5-6; D: TRBD2; size: -; CDR3: CASSRSGDPGQGEQFF; DNA: TGTGCCAGCAGTCGTAGCGGGGATCCGGGGCAGGGTGAGCAGTTCTTC
J: TRBJ1-1; V: TRBV7-9; D: -; size: -; CDR3: CSSSLDLDRGTEAFF; DNA: TGTTCCAGCAGCTTAGATCTCGACAGAGGCACTGAAGCTTTCTTT
J: TRBJ1-5; V: TRBV28; D: -; size: -; CDR3: CASSLAQGGNQPQHF; DNA: TGTGCCAGCAGTTTGGCACAGGGAGGCAATCAGCCCCAGCATTTT
J: TRBJ2-7; V: TRBV19; D: -; size: -; CDR3: CASSIYGRGSYEQYF; DNA: TGTGCCAGTAGTATTTACGGAAGGGGCTCCTACGAGCAGTACTTC
J: TRBJ2-7; V: TRBV5-1; D: TRBD1; size: -; CDR3: CASSLGTGGEQYF; DNA: TGCGCCAGCAGCTTGGGGACAGGGGGGGAGCAGTACTTC
J: TRBJ2-7; V: TRBV13; D: -; size: -; CDR3: CASSFRGYEQYF; DNA: TGTGCCAGCAGCTTCAGGGGCTACGAGCAGTACTTC
J: TRBJ2-1; V: TRBV2; D: TRBD2; size: -; CDR3: CASRGTSSYNEQFF; DNA: TGTGCCAGCAGGGGGACTAGTTCCTACAATGAGCAGTTCTTC
J: TRBJ2-1; V: TRBV7-2; D: TRBD2; size: -; CDR3: CASSRGGVYNEQFF; DNA: TGTGCCAGCAGCCGCGGGGGGGTGTACAATGAGCAGTTCTTC
J: TRBJ2-4; V: TRBV27; D: -; size: -; CDR3: CASSRAVDYSSGLAKNIQYF; DNA: TGTGCCAGCAGTCGGGCCGTGGACTATTCCAGCGGCTTAGCCAAAAACATTCAGTACTTC
J: TRBJ1-1; V: TRBV28; D: -; size: -; CDR3: CASSLSFRQAQGAFF; DNA: TGTGCCAGCAGTTTGTCGTTTCGACAGGCCCAGGGGGCTTTCTTT
J: TRBJ1-1; V: TRBV27; D: TRBD1; size: -; CDR3: CASSLHRGNTEAFF; DNA: TGTGCCAGCAGTTTACACAGGGGTAACACTGAAGCTTTCTTT
J: TRBJ2-5; V: TRBV2; D: TRBD2; size: -; CDR3: CASGGGETQYF; DNA: TGTGCCAGCGGCGGGGGAGAGACCCAGTACTTC
J: TRBJ2-5; V: TRBV5-4; D: -; size: -; CDR3: CASSFRPGETQYF; DNA: TGTGCCAGCAGCTTCCGTCCAGGGGAGACCCAGTACTTC
J: TRBJ2-7; V: TRBV11-2; D: TRBD2; size: -; CDR3: CASSLSAGVGYEQYF; DNA: TGTGCCAGCAGCCTCTCAGCGGGAGTCGGATACGAGCAGTACTTC
J: TRBJ2-1; V: TRBV9; D: -; size: -; CDR3: CASSDPAGTYNEQFF; DNA: TGTGCCAGCAGCGACCCAGCAGGGACCTACAATGAGCAGTTCTTC
J: TRBJ2-7; V: TRBV6-1; D: -; size: -; CDR3: CASSEPSRSGYEQYF; DNA: TGTGCCAGCAGTGAGCCGAGCAGGTCCGGCTACGAGCAGTACTTC
J: TRBJ2-1; V: TRBV28; D: -; size: -; CDR3: CASSFSGEAREQFF; DNA: TGTGCCAGCAGTTTTTCCGGAGAGGCGAGGGAGCAGTTCTTC